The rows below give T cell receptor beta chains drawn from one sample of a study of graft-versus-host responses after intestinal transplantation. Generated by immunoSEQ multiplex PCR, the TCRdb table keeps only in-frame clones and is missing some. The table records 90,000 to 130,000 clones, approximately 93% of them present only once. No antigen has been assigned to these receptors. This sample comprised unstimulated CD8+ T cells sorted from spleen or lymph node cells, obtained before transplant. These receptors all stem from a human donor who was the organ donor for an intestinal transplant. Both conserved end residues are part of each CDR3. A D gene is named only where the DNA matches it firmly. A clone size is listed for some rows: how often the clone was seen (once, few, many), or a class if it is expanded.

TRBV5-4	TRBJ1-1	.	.	TGTGCCAGCAGCGCGTGGGGAGATGAAGCTTTCTTT	CASSAWGDEAFF
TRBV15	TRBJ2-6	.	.	TGTGCCACCAGCAGAGAGCCGGACAGTCTTTCTTCTGGGGCCAACGTCCTGACTTTC	CATSREPDSLSSGANVLTF
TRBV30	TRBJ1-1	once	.	TGTGCCTGGAGTCTAACGGGGACTGAAGCTTTCTTT	CAWSLTGTEAFF
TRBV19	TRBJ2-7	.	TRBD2	TGTGCCAGTAGTATTACTAGCGGGAGCCACGAGCAGTACTTC	CASSITSGSHEQYF
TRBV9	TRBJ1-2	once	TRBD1	TGTGCCAGCAGCGTAGGACAGGGGTATGGCTACACCTTC	CASSVGQGYGYTF
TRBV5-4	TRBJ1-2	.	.	TGTGCCAGCAGCTTGGAGGACGATGGCTACACCTTC	CASSLEDDGYTF
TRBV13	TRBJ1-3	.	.	TGTGCCAGCAGCTGGGCGGGGCCGGGAAATGGAAACACCATATATTTT	CASSWAGPGNGNTIYF
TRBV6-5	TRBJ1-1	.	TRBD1	TGTGCCAGCAGTGTGAAGCCAGGGGGCGGGACTGAAGCTTTCTTT	CASSVKPGGGTEAFF
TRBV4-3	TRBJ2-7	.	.	TGCGCCAGCAGCCAAGATCCCGGGGGCTCCTACGAGCAGTACTTC	CASSQDPGGSYEQYF
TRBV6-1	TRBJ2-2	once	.	TGTGCCAGCAGTGACAGAACCTCGGACACCGGGGAGCTGTTTTTT	CASSDRTSDTGELFF
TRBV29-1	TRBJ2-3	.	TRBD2	TGCAGCGTTGTAGCGGGAGTTGGGACAGATACGCAGTATTTT	CSVVAGVGTDTQYF
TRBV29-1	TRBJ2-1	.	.	TGCAGCGTTGTGGGGAATGAGCAGTTCTTC	CSVVGNEQFF
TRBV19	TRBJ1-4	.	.	TGTGCCAGTAGTTCGTCCAGGGATAGTCTTTGGGATGAAAAACTGTTTTTT	CASSSSRDSLWDEKLFF
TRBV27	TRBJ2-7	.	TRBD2	TGTGCCAGCAGTTCGACCGTAGTCCGGATAGCGGGAGCCTACGAGCAGTACTTC	CASSSTVVRIAGAYEQYF
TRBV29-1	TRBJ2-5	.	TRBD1	TGCAGCGTTGAAGAGGACAGGGTTTTGGAGACCCAGTACTTC	CSVEEDRVLETQYF
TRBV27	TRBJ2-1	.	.	TGTGCCAGCAGTTTCTTGGACTTGCCCTACAATGAGCAGTTCTTC	CASSFLDLPYNEQFF
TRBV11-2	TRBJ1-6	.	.	TGTGCCAGCAGCTTAGGACACAGGGATCTACCCCTCCACTTT	CASSLGHRDLPLHF
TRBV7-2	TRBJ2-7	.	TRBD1	TGTGCCAGCAGCTTAGGAGCAGGGGGCTACGAGCAGTACTTC	CASSLGAGGYEQYF
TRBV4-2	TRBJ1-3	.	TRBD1	TGTGCCAGCAGCCAGAGTGGGACAGGGCTCAGCTCTGGAAACACCATATATTTT	CASSQSGTGLSSGNTIYF
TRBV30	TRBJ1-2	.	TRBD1	TGTGCCTGGAGTGTACCGCAGGGGGCGGTGGGCTACACCTTC	CAWSVPQGAVGYTF
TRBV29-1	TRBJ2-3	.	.	TGCAGCGTTGAGAAGGGGGGCAGAATCACAGATACGCAGTATTTT	CSVEKGGRITDTQYF
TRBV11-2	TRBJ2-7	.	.	TGTGCCAGCAGCTTATTCCGAGGGCGAGCGGCAAGCTCCTACGAGCAGTACTTC	CASSLFRGRAASSYEQYF
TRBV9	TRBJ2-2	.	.	TGTGCCAGCAGCCCCCATAGAAAGGGGCATAACACCGGGGAGCTGTTTTTT	CASSPHRKGHNTGELFF
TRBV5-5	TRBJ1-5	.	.	TGTGCCAGCAGCCCCGGACAGTATAGCAATCAGCCCCAGCATTTT	CASSPGQYSNQPQHF
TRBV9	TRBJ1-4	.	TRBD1	TGTGCCAGCGGGGGACAGGGGGCGGGTGAAAAACTGTTTTTT	CASGGQGAGEKLFF
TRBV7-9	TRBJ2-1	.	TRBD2	TGTGCCAGCAGCTTGCTCAGCGGGAGATCCTACAATGAGCAGTTCTTC	CASSLLSGRSYNEQFF
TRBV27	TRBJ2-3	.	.	TGTGCCAGCAGTTCCCGACAGACTTCTAGCACAGATACGCAGTATTTT	CASSSRQTSSTDTQYF
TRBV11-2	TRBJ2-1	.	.	TGTGCCATCCGGGCTCCGACCCGCAATGAGCAGTTCTTC	CAIRAPTRNEQFF
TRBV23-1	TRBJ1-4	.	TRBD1	TGCGCCAGTCTATTAGACAGGGAAACAACTAATGAAAAACTGTTTTTT	CASLLDRETTNEKLFF